The rows below give T cell receptor beta chains drawn from one sample of a study of shared clonotypes between healthy human individuals. The assay was immunoSEQ multiplex PCR, and TCRdb's table has in-frame clones only and misses some. The sample lists fewer than 1.8 million clones; around 98.5% were seen once. What was sequenced was naive CD4+ T cells sorted from blood. All receptors derive from a man in his thirties or forties in good health. Each CDR3 is given with its conserved first and last residue. Fields, in order: D gene, J gene, V gene, CDR3 protein, CDR3 DNA. A D gene is named only where the DNA matches it firmly.

TRBD2 TRBJ2-3 TRBV7-8 CASSLRRRETDTQYF TGTGCCAGCAGCCTCAGACGGCGGGAGACAGATACGCAGTATTTT
NA TRBJ2-1 TRBV10-2 CASSAVGGQEQFF TGCGCCAGCAGTGCAGTCGGGGGCCAAGAGCAGTTCTTC
NA TRBJ1-2 TRBV4-1 CASSPLWVEANYGYTF TGCGCCAGCAGTCCACTTTGGGTTGAAGCTAACTATGGCTACACCTTC
TRBD2 TRBJ2-1 TRBV9 CASSLGASGRLHNEQFF TGTGCCAGCAGCCTTGGGGCTAGCGGGAGATTGCACAATGAGCAGTTCTTC
NA TRBJ2-7 TRBV9 CASSVEGGSSYEQYF TGTGCCAGCAGCGTAGAGGGCGGTAGCTCCTACGAGCAGTACTTC
NA TRBJ2-7 TRBV9 CASSVGAVSRGEQYF TGTGCCAGCAGCGTAGGGGCCGTTTCCCGGGGCGAGCAGTACTTC
NA TRBJ2-3 TRBV4-1 CASSQPQRHPLAYF TGCGCCAGCAGCCAGCCCCAGCGCCACCCTTTAGCGTATTTT
NA TRBJ1-2 TRBV5-4 CASSPEALPKYRDLVGYTF TGTGCCAGCAGTCCCGAAGCACTTCCAAAATACCGGGACCTGGTTGGCTACACCTTC
NA TRBJ1-1 TRBV9 CASSVHGTPNTEAFF TGTGCCAGCAGCGTCCACGGGACACCGAACACTGAAGCTTTCTTT
NA TRBJ1-1 TRBV15 CATSRDPQVNTEAFF TGTGCCACCAGCAGAGATCCACAGGTGAACACTGAAGCTTTCTTT
NA TRBJ2-7 TRBV11-2 CASSLVVRTASHAYEQYF TGTGCCAGCAGCTTAGTAGTCCGGACGGCCAGCCACGCCTACGAGCAGTACTTC
NA TRBJ1-3 TRBV5-1 CASSFDLSGNTIYF TGCGCCAGCAGCTTTGACCTCTCTGGAAACACCATATATTTT
NA TRBJ2-1 TRBV29-1 CSVVVAGGQFF TGCAGCGTTGTAGTAGCTGGAGGGCAGTTCTTC
NA TRBJ2-7 TRBV5-1 CASSSAGAGDEQYF TGCGCCAGCAGCTCCGCGGGGGCAGGGGACGAGCAGTACTTC
NA TRBJ1-4 TRBV21-1 CASSKLHRGETNEKLFF TGTGCCAGCAGCAAGCTCCACAGGGGAGAGACTAATGAAAAACTGTTTTTT
TRBD1 TRBJ1-4 TRBV5-4 CASSRQGGNNEKLFF TGTGCCAGCAGCCGACAGGGGGGAAATAATGAAAAACTGTTTTTT
TRBD1 TRBJ2-1 TRBV19 CASSITGGTYNEQFF TGTGCCAGTAGTATCACAGGGGGTACCTACAATGAGCAGTTCTTC
TRBD2 TRBJ2-7 TRBV25-1 CASVTSGSIHEQYF TGTGCCAGCGTAACTAGCGGGAGCATCCACGAGCAGTACTTC
TRBD1 TRBJ2-3 TRBV27 CASTHSTGRAQIDTQYF TGTGCCAGCACCCACTCGACAGGGCGGGCACAGATTGATACGCAGTATTTT
TRBD1 TRBJ2-2 TRBV6-6 CASSYGGQGPGELFF TGTGCCAGCAGTTACGGGGGACAGGGACCCGGGGAGCTGTTTTTT
TRBD1 TRBJ2-7 TRBV6-6 CASRPQAGGYEQYF TGTGCCAGCAGGCCCCAGGCAGGGGGCTACGAGCAGTACTTC
NA TRBJ2-3 TRBV21-1 CASSKEGLAPSTDTQYF TGTGCCAGCAGCAAAGAGGGACTAGCGCCGAGCACAGATACGCAGTATTTT
NA TRBJ2-5 TRBV27 CASSLRRGETQYF TGTGCCAGCAGTTTAAGGAGGGGAGAGACCCAGTACTTC
NA TRBJ1-2 TRBV5-8 CASSLGDRRLYGYTF TGTGCCAGCAGCTTGGGGGATCGGAGATTGTATGGCTACACCTTC
TRBD1 TRBJ1-1 TRBV28 CASSPRQGMNTEAFF TGTGCCAGCAGTCCCAGACAGGGGATGAACACTGAAGCTTTCTTT
NA TRBJ1-2 TRBV27 CASSPRQFYGYTF TGTGCCAGCAGTCCGCGACAGTTCTATGGCTACACCTTC
NA TRBJ2-2 TRBV5-4 CASSAQGKVPGELFF TGTGCCAGCAGCGCGCAGGGAAAAGTTCCCGGGGAGCTGTTTTTT
NA TRBJ1-4 TRBV28 CASSLVGPNEKLFF TGTGCCAGCAGTTTAGTGGGACCTAATGAAAAACTGTTTTTT
TRBD2 TRBJ2-3 TRBV5-4 CASSFVASGTGTDTQYF TGTGCCAGCAGCTTTGTGGCTAGCGGAACTGGCACAGATACGCAGTATTTT
TRBD2 TRBJ2-7 TRBV27 CASVGLAGGSGEQYF TGTGCCAGCGTAGGACTAGCGGGAGGGTCTGGCGAGCAGTACTTC
TRBD2 TRBJ2-7 TRBV5-1 CASSGGLLREGYEQYF TGCGCCAGCAGCGGGGGACTTCTTAGGGAGGGATACGAGCAGTACTTC
NA TRBJ2-1 TRBV9 CASSAELLGYNEQFF TGTGCCAGCAGCGCCGAACTACTAGGCTACAATGAGCAGTTCTTC
NA TRBJ2-2 TRBV10-3 CAISVMGGLAANTGELFF TGTGCCATCAGTGTGATGGGGGGGCTAGCGGCGAACACCGGGGAGCTGTTTTTT
TRBD2 TRBJ2-7 TRBV5-6 CASSSRWELAGKYEQYF TGTGCCAGCAGTTCCCGGTGGGAACTAGCGGGAAAGTACGAGCAGTACTTC
NA TRBJ1-4 TRBV19 CASHSYGTPNEKLFF TGTGCCAGCCATTCCTACGGGACACCTAATGAAAAACTGTTTTTT
NA TRBJ2-1 TRBV6-1 CASSEVLGRDEQFF TGTGCCAGCAGTGAAGTATTGGGCAGGGATGAGCAGTTCTTC
NA TRBJ1-5 TRBV4-1 CASSQVYGGLGNQPQHF TGCGCCAGCAGCCAAGTTTACGGGGGGTTAGGGAATCAGCCCCAGCATTTT